This T cell receptor (beta chain) was recorded in a study of Graves' ophthalmopathy and Graves' hyperthyroidism. Whole-study context: The study drew peripheral blood at initial diagnosis, before any treatment.

Amplified material comprised TCR beta CDR3 regions derived from RNA transcripts. After a first-round RT-PCR with HTBI primers, a second-round multiplex PCR was run. In TCRdb, the multiplex PCR reads were re-called with MiXCR into one record per CDR3 protein. The sample contains approximately 700,000 distinct CDR3 sequences, 40% of which appear only once. About this clonotype itself: Its antigen is still unknown. Sequence at one end of the junction differs from germline and may be a read error.

The CDR3 totals 15 residues. CDR1 is LNHNV, CDR2 YYDKDF, per germline (reference sequence). Overall study findings and caveats: The model's ophthalmopathy progression predictions had more than 55% sensitivity and 72% to 80% specificity.

Exclusion criteria comprised other autoimmune diseases, uncontrolled infections, pregnancy or lactation in patients. The sequence was obtained from an adult man with Graves' ophthalmopathy. The sample was peripheral blood. V is TRBV15 and J is TRBJ2-7; D possibly corresponds to TRBD1 (6 bases). CDR3 loop: CAASRKGRGVYEQYF. CDR3 DNA sequence: TGTGCCGCCAGCAGGAAGGGCAGGGGCGTTTACGAGCAGTACTTC.